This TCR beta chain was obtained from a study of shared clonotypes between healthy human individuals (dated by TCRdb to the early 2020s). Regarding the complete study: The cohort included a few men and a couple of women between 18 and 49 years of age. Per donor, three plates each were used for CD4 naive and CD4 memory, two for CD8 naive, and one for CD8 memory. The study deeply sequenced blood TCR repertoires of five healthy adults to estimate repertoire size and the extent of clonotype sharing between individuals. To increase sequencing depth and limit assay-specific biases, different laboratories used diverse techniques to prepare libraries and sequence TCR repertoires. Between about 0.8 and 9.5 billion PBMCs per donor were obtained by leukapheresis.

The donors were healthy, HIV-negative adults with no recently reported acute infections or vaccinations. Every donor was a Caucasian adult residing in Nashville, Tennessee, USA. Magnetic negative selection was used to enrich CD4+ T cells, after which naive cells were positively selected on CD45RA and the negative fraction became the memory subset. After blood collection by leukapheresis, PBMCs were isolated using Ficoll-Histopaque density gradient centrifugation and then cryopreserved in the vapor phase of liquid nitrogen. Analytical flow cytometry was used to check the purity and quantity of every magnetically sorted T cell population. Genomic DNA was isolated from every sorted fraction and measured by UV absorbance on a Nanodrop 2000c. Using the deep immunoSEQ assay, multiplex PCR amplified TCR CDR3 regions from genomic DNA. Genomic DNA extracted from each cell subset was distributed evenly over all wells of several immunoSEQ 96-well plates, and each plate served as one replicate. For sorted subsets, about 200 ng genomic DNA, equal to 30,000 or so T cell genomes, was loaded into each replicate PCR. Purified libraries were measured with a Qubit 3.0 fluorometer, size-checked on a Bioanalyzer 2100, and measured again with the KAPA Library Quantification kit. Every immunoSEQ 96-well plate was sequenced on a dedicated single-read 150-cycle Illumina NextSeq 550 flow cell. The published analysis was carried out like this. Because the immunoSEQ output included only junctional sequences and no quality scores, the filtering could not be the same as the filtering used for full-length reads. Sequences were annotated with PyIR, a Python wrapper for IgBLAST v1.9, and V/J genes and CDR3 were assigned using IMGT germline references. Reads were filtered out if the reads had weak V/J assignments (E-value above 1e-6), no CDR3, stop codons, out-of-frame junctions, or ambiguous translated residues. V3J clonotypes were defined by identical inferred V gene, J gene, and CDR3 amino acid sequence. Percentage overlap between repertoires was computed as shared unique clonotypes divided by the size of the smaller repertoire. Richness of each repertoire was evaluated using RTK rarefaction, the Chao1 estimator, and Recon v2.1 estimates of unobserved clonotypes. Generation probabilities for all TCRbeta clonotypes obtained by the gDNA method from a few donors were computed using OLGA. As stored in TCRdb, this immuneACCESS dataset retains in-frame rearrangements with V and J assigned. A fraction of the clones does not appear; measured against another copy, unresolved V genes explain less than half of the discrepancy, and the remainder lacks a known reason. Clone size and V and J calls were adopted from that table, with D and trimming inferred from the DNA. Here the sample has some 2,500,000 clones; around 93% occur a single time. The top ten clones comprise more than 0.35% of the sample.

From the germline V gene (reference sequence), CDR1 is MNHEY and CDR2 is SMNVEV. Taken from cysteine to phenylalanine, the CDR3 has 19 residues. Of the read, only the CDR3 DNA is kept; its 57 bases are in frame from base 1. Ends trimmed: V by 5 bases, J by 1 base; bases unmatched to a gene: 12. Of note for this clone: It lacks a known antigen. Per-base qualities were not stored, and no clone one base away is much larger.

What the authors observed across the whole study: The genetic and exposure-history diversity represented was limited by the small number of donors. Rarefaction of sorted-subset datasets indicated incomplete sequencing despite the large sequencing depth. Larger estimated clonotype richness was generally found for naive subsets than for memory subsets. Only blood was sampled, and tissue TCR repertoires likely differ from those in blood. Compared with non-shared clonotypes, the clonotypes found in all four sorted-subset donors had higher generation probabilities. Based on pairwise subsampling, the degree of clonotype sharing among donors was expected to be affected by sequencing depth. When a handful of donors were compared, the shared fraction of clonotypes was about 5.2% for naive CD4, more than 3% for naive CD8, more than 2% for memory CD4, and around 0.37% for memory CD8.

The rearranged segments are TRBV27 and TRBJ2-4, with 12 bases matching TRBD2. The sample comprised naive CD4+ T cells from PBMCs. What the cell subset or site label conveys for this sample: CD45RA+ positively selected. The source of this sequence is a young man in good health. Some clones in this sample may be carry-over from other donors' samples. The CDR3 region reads CASSPYLLAGGPAKNIQYF. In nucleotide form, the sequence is TGTGCCAGCAGTCCATACCTCCTAGCGGGAGGGCCGGCCAAAAACATTCAGTACTTC.